This TCR beta chain emerged from a study of monozygotic twins with inflammatory bowel disease (dated by TCRdb to between 2018 and 2021). In terms of the full investigation: A total of 28 monozygotic twin pairs were included in the full study, comprising nine German pairs (four IBD-concordant, five IBD-discordant) and 19 IBD-discordant Danish pairs. Within discordant pairs, disease-associated traits were sought mainly by comparing IBD patients with their genetically identical healthy co-twins. Each individual had, on average, about 151 000 unique TCRalpha sequences and 181 000 unique TCRbeta sequences available for analysis. What the work shows at the level of the full study, not this receptor alone: Because patients received different immunosuppressive treatments, the repertoires may have picked up extra background noise and variability between individuals. The results gave no support for a single strong signal or clonotype linked to IBD. A decrease in TCRbeta repertoire diversity, as measured by inverse Simpson index, was observed in IBD patients compared with their healthy co-twins. The analysis was unable to tell apart different T cell subtypes. Compared with healthy twins, IBD patients shared fewer clonotypes with other individuals, and the difference was most pronounced in patients with signs of disease activity. Repertoire similarity did not differ between concordant and discordant twins, which could be due to limited statistical power.

From a lookup of the germline V gene, CDR1 and CDR2 are SGHAT and FQNNGV. Taken from cysteine to phenylalanine, the CDR3 has 18 residues. No DNA is listed. From each donor, a 2.5 ml peripheral blood sample was drawn into PAXgene tubes and stored at -80 degrees C. Without any T cell sorting, total RNA was extracted from whole blood using the PAXgene blood miRNA kit on an automated QIAcube. Peripheral blood from monozygotic twin pairs, either concordant or discordant for inflammatory bowel disease, underwent deep TCRalpha and TCRbeta repertoire profiling that used unique molecular barcoding. Smoking habits were recorded for all twin pairs, and each individual was classified as a current, former or never smoker. Notes on this clonotype: This clone's antigen is unknown.

The receptor library was made with 5' RACE. Each TCR library was prepared from about 3.5 ug of total RNA. For each sample, cDNA synthesis with SMARTScribe reverse transcriptase was split into eight separate reactions. During cDNA synthesis, template switching was used to introduce unique molecular identifiers that contained a 6-nucleotide sample barcode. TCRalpha and TCRbeta cDNA was amplified in two nested PCRs of around 15 and 9 cycles, and bead purification was carried out after each PCR. Before amplification, the cDNA was treated with uracil DNA-glycosylase and purified using the QIAquick PCR purification kit. The second PCR added Illumina TruSeq-compatible adapters along with sample-specific barcodes. Library quality and concentration were assessed using TapeStation and Qubit, and about 5 ng of each library was pooled. The pooled libraries were sequenced with 2 x 100 bp reads and custom sequencing primers on an Illumina HiSeq2500 single-index Rapid Run. The study's own analysis went as follows. MiGEC version 1.2.6 was used for UMI-based consensus assembly to correct PCR and sequencing errors. MiXCR version 2.1.1 was used for V(D)J alignment, clonotype assembly and CDR3 extraction. Normalisation of gene usage, clonotype sharing and MAIT/NKT TCR abundance was achieved by analysing the top 1000, 10 000 and 20 000 clonotypes per sample. Diversity was computed as the inverse Simpson index with the vegan R package after downsampling to 27 000 UMIs. Statistical testing used paired Mann-Whitney U tests on the discordant twin pairs and applied Benjamini-Hochberg correction for multiple testing. The reads were reprocessed in TCRdb, with one entry per CDR3 protein sequence and no accompanying DNA. The V and J calls shown here were made by TCRdb, not taken from the authors' results. Per the sample table, the count is around 400,000 distinct CDR3 sequences. Of the sample, 2% to 2.5% is held by the ten largest clones.

The sample taken for sequencing was blood. The chain couples TRBV11-2 to TRBJ2-3; TCRdb outputs TRBD2, but without DNA this stays unchecked. The source of this sequence is a human donor with ulcerative colitis or Crohn's disease, or a healthy co-twin of an affected twin (not recorded which). Here the CDR3 is given as CASSTPGGREGSRDTQYF.